The entry below describes one TCR beta chain. Sequencing was performed with immunoSEQ multiplex PCR; in TCRdb, only in-frame clones are kept and a portion is missing. This table holds 95,000 to 150,000 clones, about 87% found once. The sample comes from a study of control samples from healthy donors and cancer patients. The V end lost 0 bases, the J end lost 6 bases, and 16 bases lay between the germline ends. This CDR3 is 16 amino acids long. The chain carries TRBV23-1 and TRBJ2-3; D may correspond to TRBD1 or TRBD2 (5 bases each). TRBV23-1 is sorted into the ORF group, with uncertain function. The sequenced sample consisted of blood. The sequence was collected from a man aged 30-40 years in good health. The CDR3 region is CASSQSPRGIRDTQYF. CDR3 coding DNA: TGCGCCAGCAGTCAATCGCCGAGGGGCATTAGGGATACGCAGTATTTT.